The TCR beta chain under discussion was sequenced for a study of cytomegalovirus exposure and HLA in healthy donors. This clone was observed a handful of times. In the PCR, 60 Vbeta and 13 Jbeta primers were used. In the authors' methods: Later, roughly 77 million unique TCR beta chains were counted in an analysis, and around 11 million of them were shared. Generated by immunoSEQ multiplex PCR, the TCRdb table keeps only in-frame clones and is missing some. The V and J calls and the clone size are those of that table, but D and trimming were determined from the DNA. The profile shows 96,000 or so clones, roughly 74% of them singletons. V gave up 0 bases and J gave up 6 bases, with 12 bases separating them. Germline CDR1 reads MGHRA; CDR2 reads YSYEKL. This CDR3 spans 15 amino acids.

This clonotype originated in a woman aged 70-85 years in good health and CMV-seropositive. Sample: PBMCs. The chain links TRBV4-1 to TRBJ2-1; D may be TRBD2 (6 bases). Here the CDR3 reads CASSQEWGLGNEQFF. The CDR3 bases are TGCGCCAGCAGCCAAGAGTGGGGACTCGGCAATGAGCAGTTCTTC.